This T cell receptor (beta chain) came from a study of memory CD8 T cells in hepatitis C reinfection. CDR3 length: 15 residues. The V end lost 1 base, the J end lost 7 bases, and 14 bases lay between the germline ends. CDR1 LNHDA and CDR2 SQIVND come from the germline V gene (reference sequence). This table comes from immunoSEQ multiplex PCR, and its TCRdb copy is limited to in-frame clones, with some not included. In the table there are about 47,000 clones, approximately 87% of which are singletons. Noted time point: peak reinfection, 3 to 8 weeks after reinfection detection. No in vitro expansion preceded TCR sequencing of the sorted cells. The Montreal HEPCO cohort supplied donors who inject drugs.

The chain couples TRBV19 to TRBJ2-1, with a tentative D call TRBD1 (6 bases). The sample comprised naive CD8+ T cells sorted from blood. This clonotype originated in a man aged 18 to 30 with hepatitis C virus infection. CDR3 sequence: CASSIVTLGGNEQFF. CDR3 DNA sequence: TGTGCCAGTAGTATAGTTACGTTAGGGGGTAATGAGCAGTTCTTC.